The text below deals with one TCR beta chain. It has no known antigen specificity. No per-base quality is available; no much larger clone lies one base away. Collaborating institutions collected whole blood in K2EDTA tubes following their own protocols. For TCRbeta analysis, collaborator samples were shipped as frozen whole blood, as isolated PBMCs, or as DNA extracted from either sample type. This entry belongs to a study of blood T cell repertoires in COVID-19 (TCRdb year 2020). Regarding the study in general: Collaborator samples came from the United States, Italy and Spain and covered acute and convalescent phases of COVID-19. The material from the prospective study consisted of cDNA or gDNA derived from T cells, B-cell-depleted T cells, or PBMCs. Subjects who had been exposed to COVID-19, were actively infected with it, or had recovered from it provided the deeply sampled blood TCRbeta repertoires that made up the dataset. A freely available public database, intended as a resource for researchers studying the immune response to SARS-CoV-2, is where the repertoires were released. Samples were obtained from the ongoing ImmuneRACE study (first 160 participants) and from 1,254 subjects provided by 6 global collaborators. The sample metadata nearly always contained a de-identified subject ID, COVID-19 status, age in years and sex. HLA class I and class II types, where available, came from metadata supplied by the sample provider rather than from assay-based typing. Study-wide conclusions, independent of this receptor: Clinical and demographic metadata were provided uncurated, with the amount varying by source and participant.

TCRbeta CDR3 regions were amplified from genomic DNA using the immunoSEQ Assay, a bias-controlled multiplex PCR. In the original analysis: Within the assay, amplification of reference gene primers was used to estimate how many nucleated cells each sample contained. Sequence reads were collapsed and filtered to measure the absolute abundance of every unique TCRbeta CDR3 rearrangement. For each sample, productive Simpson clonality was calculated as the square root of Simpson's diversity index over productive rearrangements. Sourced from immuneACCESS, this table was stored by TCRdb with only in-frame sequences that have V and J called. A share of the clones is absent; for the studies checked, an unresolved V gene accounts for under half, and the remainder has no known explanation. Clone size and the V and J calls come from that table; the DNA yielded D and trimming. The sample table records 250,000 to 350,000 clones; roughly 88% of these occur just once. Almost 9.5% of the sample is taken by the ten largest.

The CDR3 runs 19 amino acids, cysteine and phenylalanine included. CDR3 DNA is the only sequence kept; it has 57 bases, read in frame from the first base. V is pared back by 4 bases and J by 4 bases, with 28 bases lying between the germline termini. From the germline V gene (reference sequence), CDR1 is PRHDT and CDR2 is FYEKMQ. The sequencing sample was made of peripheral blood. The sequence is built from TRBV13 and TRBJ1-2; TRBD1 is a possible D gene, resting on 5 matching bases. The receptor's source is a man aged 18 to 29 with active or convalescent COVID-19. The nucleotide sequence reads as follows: TGTGCCAGCAGCTCCCTTCGGGAGGGACTGTTTGTGGGAGTCTATGGCTACACCTTC. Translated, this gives CASSSLREGLFVGVYGYTF.